This TCR beta chain comes out of a study of CD8 T cells in ankylosing spondylitis. Of note for this clonotype: Its target is not known.

From the 5' RACE reads, TCRdb called clonotypes with MiXCR, one entry per CDR3 protein. The sample has about 250,000 distinct CDR3 sequences, roughly 32% seen once. Points from the study as a whole: Disease-linked clones, CD8+, were relatively rare in peripheral blood. Among TCR beta sequences, a motif of eight or nine highly homologous variants appeared characteristic of ankylosing spondylitis blood. The study looked at matched synovial fluid samples from ankylosing spondylitis patients. Disease-linked clones were reported to be significantly enriched there.

CDR1 and CDR2 from the germline V gene are SGDLS and YYNGEE. This CDR3 contains 14 residues. With 2 bases clipped from V and 4 bases from J, the junction kept 4 bases outside the gene matches. The receptor comes from a male donor with ankylosing spondylitis or in good health (not recorded which). The gene calls are TRBV9 and TRBJ1-1, with TRBD1 matching 8 bases. The sequenced material came from blood, either unsorted or a sorted T cell fraction (not recorded which). Written as DNA, the CDR3 is TGTGCCAGCAGCGTCCGGACAGGGAGCACTGAAGCTTTCTTT. As protein: CASSVRTGSTEAFF.